The entry below gives a single TCR beta chain sequence along with its context. Its specificity is not known. Stated time point: week 35, safety follow-up. A single vaccine dose contained 300 ug of mutant IDH1 20-mer peptide, and topical imiquimod was used with it. These data come from a study of a mutant IDH1 vaccine in newly diagnosed glioma. Study as a whole: Patients began vaccination 4-6 weeks after radiotherapy alone, or with temozolomide cycles. Visits designated V12 and V13 were conducted at weeks 35 and 47, respectively. Most patients had radiochemotherapy with temozolomide before enrollment; others had one alone.

Repertoires were generated with immunoSEQ multiplex PCR, while TCRdb's copy carries only in-frame clones and drops some. The sample lists tens of thousands of clones, 88% seen once, with 4.5% to 6% in the top ten. The sequences come from PBMCs, collected from a glioma patient whose treatment included an IDH1 peptide vaccine. The TCR was taken from a woman aged 40 to 50 with glioma.

The CDR3 protein is CASSKQGKIYEQYF. CDR3 sequence (DNA): TGTGCCAGCAGTAAACAGGGAAAGATCTACGAGCAGTACTTC. The rearrangement joins TRBV6-1 to TRBJ2-7; possible D gene TRBD1, 6 bases. Trimming removed 5 bases from V and 3 bases from J, with 14 bases in between. Germline values: CDR1 MNHNS, CDR2 SASEGT. CDR3 length equals 14 residues.